The 31 T cell receptor beta chains below were found in one sample sequenced in a study of Graves' ophthalmopathy and Graves' hyperthyroidism. The study amplified TCR beta CDR3 regions using RNA transcripts. First-round RT-PCR relied on HTBI primers, and a second-round multiplex PCR came next. MiXCR, run by TCRdb on the multiplex PCR reads, gives a single entry per CDR3 protein. The table records roughly 410,000 distinct CDR3 sequences, 15% of them present only once. Sequenced material: peripheral blood. Receptors originate from a woman under 30 with stable Graves' hyperthyroidism.

This clonotype was found many times. This chain connects TRBV2 to TRBJ2-4; D not certain. The V gene lost 6 bases and the J gene lost 7 bases, with 16 bases spanning the gap. The CDR3 sequence is 14 residues long. Germline V gene lookup returns CDR1 SNHLY and CDR2 FYNNEI. The CDR3 DNA sequence: TGTGCCAGCAGCGAATGGGTCATGGGGAACATTCAGTACTTC. Protein product: CASSEWVMGNIQYF.

Many counts were recorded for this clonotype. The chain has TRBV11-2 and TRBJ2-7; 11 bases align to TRBD2. After removal of 4 bases from V and 0 bases from J, the junction contained 5 bases not matched to a gene. Per germline, CDR1 SGHAT and CDR2 FQNNGV. This CDR3 spans 16 amino acids. Written as DNA, the CDR3 is TGTGCCAGCAGCTCCCGACTAGCGGGGAGCTCCTACGAGCAGTACTTC. Protein product: CASSSRLAGSSYEQYF.

This clonotype was found many times. The chain carries TRBV6-2 or TRBV6-3 and TRBJ1-1; 7 nucleotides align to TRBD1. Losses at the gene ends were 8 bases for V and 4 bases for J; bases not matched to a gene: 7. Germline values: CDR1 MNHEY, CDR2 SVGEGT. The CDR3 has 13 amino acids. The CDR3 DNA sequence: TGTGCCAGCCGTGATACAGGGGCCACTGAAGCTTTCTTT. This encodes CASRDTGATEAFF.

This clonotype appeared many times. Sequence at one end of the junction differs from germline and may be a read error. The V and J genes are TRBV2 and TRBJ1-1, with a tentative D call TRBD1 (6 bases). This CDR3 spans 14 amino acids. CDR1 SNHLY and CDR2 FYNNEI come from the germline V gene. The CDR3, as DNA: TGTGCCAGCAGTGAGTACAGGGTGAAGACTGAAGCTTTCTTT. Its protein is CASSEYRVKTEAFF. The entire variable domain, with the rest obtained from reference TRBV2 and TRBJ1-1, is as follows: EPEVTQTPSHQVTQMGQEVILRCVPISNHLYFYWYRQILGQKVEFLVSFYNNEISEKSEIFDDQFSVERPDGSNFTLKIRSTKLEDSAMYFCASSEYRVKTEAFFGQGTRLTVV.

This chain joins TRBV20-1 and TRBJ2-7, with D perhaps matching TRBD2 (6 bases). Germline CDR1 DFQATT, CDR2 SNEGSKA (reference sequence). V lost 1 base to trimming and J lost 6 bases, with 10 bases between them. The CDR3 spans 12 residues. The CDR3 nucleotides are TGCAGTGCTAGAGTTGGAGCGGGCGAGCAGTACTTC. Its protein is CSARVGAGEQYF.

This rearrangement joins TRBV6-1 to TRBJ1-1; 7 bases are a match to TRBD1. Germline-derived CDR1 and CDR2 are MNHNS and SASEGT. Germline trimming cut 0 bases from V and 10 bases from J; bases unmatched to any gene: 8. The CDR3 spans 14 residues. The CDR3 loop reads CASSEALGAGGAFF. The CDR3 DNA sequence: TGTGCCAGCAGTGAAGCGCTGGGGGCAGGGGGAGCTTTCTTT.

This clonotype showed up many times. The chain is built from TRBV20-1 and TRBJ2-7; 11 bases match TRBD1. V trimming: 3 bases; J trimming: 7 bases; junction bases outside the gene matches: 5. The CDR3 covers 13 residues. CDR1 and CDR2 from the germline V gene are DFQATT and SNEGSKA (reference sequence). The CDR3 DNA sequence: TGCAGTGCTAGTCCCGGGACAGGGGGTGAGCAGTACTTC. Its protein is CSASPGTGGEQYF.

In this sample, this clonotype turned up a few times. The junction departs from the called germline gene at one end, perhaps through a read error. The chain is built from TRBV6-2 or TRBV6-3 and TRBJ2-4, with 7 nucleotides matching TRBD1. The CDR3 contains 16 residues. Germline CDR1 MNHEY, CDR2 SVGEGT. The CDR3 is CASSLRGQWGKNIKYF. CDR3 sequence (DNA): TGTGCCAGCAGCCTTAGGGGGCAGTGGGGCAAAAACATTAAGTACTTC.

About this clonotype itself: The conserved closing phenylalanine or tryptophan is absent in this CDR3, likely reflecting a read error. The chain employs TRBV29-1 and TRBJ2-5; no reliable D call. The length of the CDR3 is 13 residues. From germline, CDR1 is SQVTM and CDR2 ANQGSEA. Written as DNA, the CDR3 is TGCAGCGTTGAGGCAGGAAGGCAAGAGTCCCAGTACTAC. It encodes CSVEAGRQESQYY.

There are many counts of this clonotype. The chain employs TRBV7-8 and TRBJ2-7; the match to TRBD1 covers 9 bases. V gave up 5 bases and J gave up 6 bases; unmatched junction bases: 5. CDR3 length equals 13 residues. Germline lookup yields CDR1 SGHVS and CDR2 FQNEAQ. In DNA form, the CDR3 reads TGTGCCAGCAGCCAAGGGACAGGGTTCGAGCAGTACTTC. The encoded protein is CASSQGTGFEQYF.

This clonotype was recorded a few times. V usage is TRBV19 and J usage is TRBJ2-7; D uncertain. The CDR3 contains 13 residues. Germline assignment: CDR1 LNHDA and CDR2 SQIVND (reference sequence). V gave up 5 bases and J gave up 1 base, with 9 bases separating them. The CDR3, as DNA: TGTGCCAGTAGTCTCAGATATTCCTACGAGCAGTACTTC. It encodes CASSLRYSYEQYF.

The chain joins TRBV27 to TRBJ2-2; possibly TRBD1 for D (6 bases). V was clipped by 4 bases and J by 10 bases, with 13 bases between them. The CDR3 is made up of 13 amino acids. Germline loops: CDR1 MNHEY, CDR2 SMNVEV (reference sequence). The CDR3 DNA follows: TGTGCCAGCAGTTCACCGGGGACAATGGAGCTGTTTTTT. It codes for CASSSPGTMELFF.

The table lists this clonotype with many counts. The rearrangement joins TRBV6-1 to TRBJ1-2, with D possibly TRBD1 on 6 matching bases. Germline CDR1 and CDR2: MNHNS and SASEGT. V gave up 3 bases and J gave up 4 bases, with 12 bases separating them. The CDR3 has 14 residues. This CDR3 is CASSEAGEVYGYTF. The CDR3 DNA follows: TGTGCCAGCAGTGAGGCAGGGGAGGTCTATGGCTACACCTTC.

There are many counts of this clonotype. The rearrangement links TRBV11-2 to TRBJ2-7, with a weak D call TRBD1 (6 bases). CDR3 size: 15 residues. Germline V gene sequence: CDR1 SGHAT, CDR2 FQNNGV. V lost 1 base and J 0 bases, leaving 10 bases between the germline ends. The CDR3 DNA reads as TGTGCCAGCAGCTTAGGACAGGCTATCTCCTACGAGCAGTACTTC. As protein: CASSLGQAISYEQYF.

This clonotype has at least ten counts. The chain joins TRBV6-5 to TRBJ1-5; no clear D. V lost 8 bases and J lost 3, with 14 bases in between. CDR1 MNHEY and CDR2 SVGAGI come from the germline V gene. There are 14 residues in the CDR3. The CDR3 region has the DNA TGTGCCAGCCGAGTACAGCGGTACAATCAGCCCCAGCATTTT. Protein sequence: CASRVQRYNQPQHF.

This clonotype was detected many times. The chain uses TRBV7-8 and TRBJ1-5; TRBD1 agrees at 7 bases. The CDR3 extends over 14 amino acids. V lost 4 bases, J lost 2 bases, and 2 bases stayed unmatched. Germline CDR1 and CDR2: SGHVS and FQNEAQ. CDR3 nucleotides: TGTGCCAGCAGCTCTGGACAGGGCAATCAGCCCCAGCATTTT. Protein: CASSSGQGNQPQHF.

This clonotype was recorded many times. V gene TRBV7-9 combines with J gene TRBJ1-1; TRBD1 might be the D (6 bases). Looked up from germline, CDR1 is SEHNR and CDR2 is FQNEAQ (reference sequence). V was pared by 5 bases and J by 2 bases, with 18 bases between. The CDR3 runs to 16 residues. CDR3 nucleotides: TGTGCCAGCAGCGCAACAGGGAGACGCTTTAACACTGAAGCTTTCTTT. Translating it yields CASSATGRRFNTEAFF.

This clonotype was seen many times. The chain links TRBV6-1 to TRBJ2-7, with 9 bases lining up with TRBD1. Germline loops: CDR1 MNHNS, CDR2 SASEGT. Trimming took 2 bases from V and 5 from J; bases not matched to a gene: 4. This CDR3 is 14 amino acids long. The CDR3 DNA reads as TGTGCCAGCAGTGAATATACAGGGGGCCACGAGCAGTACTTC. Amino acid sequence: CASSEYTGGHEQYF.

This chain connects TRBV27 to TRBJ1-5, with a tentative D call TRBD1 (5 bases). The CDR3 consists of 17 residues. CDR1 and CDR2 from the germline V gene are MNHEY and SMNVEV (reference sequence). The V end lost 2 bases, the J end lost 6 bases, and 20 bases lay between the germline ends. The CDR3: CASSLRGARVSFQPQHF. The CDR3 coding sequence is TGTGCCAGCAGTTTAAGGGGAGCCAGGGTTTCCTTTCAGCCCCAGCATTTT.

This clonotype was counted many times. The rearrangement joins TRBV20-1 to TRBJ1-1, with a tentative D call TRBD1 (5 bases). V gave up 1 base and J gave up 1 base, with 16 bases separating them. The CDR3 extends over 16 amino acids. The germline gives CDR1 DFQATT, CDR2 SNEGSKA (reference sequence). The CDR3 DNA follows: TGCAGTGCTAGAGGGTATCGTTGGGGGGGGAACACTGAAGCTTTCTTT. It codes for CSARGYRWGGNTEAFF.

This clonotype was seen at least ten times. Here the CDR3 reads CASSRGGLDNSPLHF. The DNA of the CDR3 is TGCGCCAGCAGCCGAGGGGGCTTAGATAATTCACCCCTCCACTTT. V and J are TRBV5-1 and TRBJ1-6; 7 bases agree with TRBD1. Germline V CDR1 and CDR2: SGHRS, YFSETQ. J lost 5 bases, V lost 4 bases, and 6 bases had no gene match. This CDR3 contains 15 residues. Using reference TRBV5-1 and TRBJ1-6 for the parts outside the CDR3, the full variable domain is KAGVTQTPRYLIKTRGQQVTLSCSPISGHRSVSWYQQTPGQGLQFLFEYFSETQRNKGNFPGRFSGRQFSNSRSEMNVSTLELGDSALYLCASSRGGLDNSPLHFGNGTRLTVT.

This clonotype has a count of ten or more. The rearrangement links TRBV7-8 to TRBJ2-7, with D hard to call. Germline V lookup: CDR1 SGHVS, CDR2 FQNEAQ. V lost 2 bases and J 4 bases, leaving 12 bases between the germline ends. The CDR3 runs to 14 residues. The CDR3 region is CASSLSPSLYEQYF. The CDR3 DNA is TGTGCCAGCAGCTTATCCCCGAGCCTATACGAGCAGTACTTC.

This clonotype has just one count. A much larger clone lies one base from this, so it may be a read error. Without the conserved terminal phenylalanine or tryptophan, this CDR3 likely stems from a read error. The rearrangement uses TRBV7-2 and TRBJ2-2; 7 bases align to TRBD1. Germline trimming cut 7 bases from V and 1 base from J; bases unmatched to any gene: 6. The CDR3 loop spans 15 amino acids. Germline V gene sequence: CDR1 SGHTA, CDR2 FQGNSA. The CDR3: CASTLRTGNTGELFL. As DNA, the CDR3 is TGTGCCAGCACCCTCCGGACAGGGAACACCGGGGAGCTGTTTTTG.

The V and J genes are TRBV7-3 and TRBJ2-5, with D perhaps being TRBD1 or TRBD2 (5 bases each). This CDR3 contains 12 residues. The V end was cut by 5 bases, the J end by 4 bases, with 8 bases between. Germline values: CDR1 SGHTA, CDR2 FQGTGA. The CDR3 DNA sequence: TGTGCCAGCAGCAATGGGGGAGAGACCCAGTACTTC. It is translated as CASSNGGETQYF.

This clonotype was detected many times. V and J are TRBV7-2 and TRBJ2-5; D gene unclear. Germline assignment: CDR1 SGHTA and CDR2 FQGNSA. The CDR3 is made up of 12 amino acids. Trimming left V 6 bases short and J 5 bases short, with 10 bases between. This CDR3 is CASRNGGETQYF. For the CDR3, the DNA is TGTGCCAGCAGGAATGGTGGCGAGACCCAGTACTTC.

This clonotype was counted ten times or more. Mismatch with germline at one junction end may stem from a read error. CDR3 nucleotide sequence: TGTGCCAGCAGTATCCAGAGCGGTCGGCGGGGGGCCGTTTCCTTC. Translation gives CASSIQSGRRGAVSF. This chain links TRBV12-3 or TRBV12-4 with TRBJ2-7; TRBD2 matches 8 bases. The CDR3 spans 15 residues.

This clonotype was detected ten times or more. The V and J genes are TRBV12-3 or TRBV12-4 and TRBJ2-7; D is uncertain. The CDR3 spans 12 residues. V lost 6 bases and J 6 bases, leaving 12 bases between the germline ends. The CDR3 region has the DNA TGTGCCAGCAGCCTGGTAAGTCGCGAGCAGTACTTC. As protein: CASSLVSREQYF.

This clonotype was detected ten times or more. The chain combines TRBV6-2 or TRBV6-3 with TRBJ2-7; a possible D gene is TRBD1 (5 bases). V lost 5 bases to trimming and J lost 1 base, with 9 bases between them. The CDR3 runs to 13 residues. Germline lookup yields CDR1 MNHEY and CDR2 SVGEGT. CDR3 DNA sequence: TGTGCCAGCAGTCCAACAGGTTCCTACGAGCAGTACTTC. Translated: CASSPTGSYEQYF.

This clonotype has a handful of counts. This sequence joins TRBV7-2 and TRBJ1-1; D unclear. Trimming removed 2 bases at V and 2 bases at J, with 12 bases between. Germline CDR1 is SGHTA and CDR2 is FQGNSA. This CDR3 spans 15 amino acids. The CDR3 sequence: CASSLRPFDNTEAFF. The CDR3 DNA reads as TGTGCCAGCAGCTTAAGGCCGTTCGATAACACTGAAGCTTTCTTT.

This clonotype was counted ten times or more. This sequence joins TRBV7-8 and TRBJ2-4, with TRBD2 identical over 12 bases. Trimming at V came to 5 bases and at J to 1 base, leaving 6 bases not matched to a gene. Per the germline V gene, CDR1 is SGHVS and CDR2 is FQNEAQ. The CDR3 runs 17 residues. The CDR3 spells CASSMRTSGEAKNIQYF. The DNA of the CDR3 is TGTGCCAGCAGCATGCGGACTAGCGGGGAGGCCAAAAACATTCAGTACTTC.

This clonotype has at least ten counts. The chain combines TRBV9 with TRBJ1-1; D gene unclear. V lost 0 bases and J 7 bases, leaving 4 bases between the germline ends. This CDR3 contains 11 residues. In germline, CDR1 is SGDLS, CDR2 YYNGEE. CDR3 nucleotide sequence: TGTGCCAGCAGCGTAGAAGGTGAAGCTTTCTTT. This codes for CASSVEGEAFF.